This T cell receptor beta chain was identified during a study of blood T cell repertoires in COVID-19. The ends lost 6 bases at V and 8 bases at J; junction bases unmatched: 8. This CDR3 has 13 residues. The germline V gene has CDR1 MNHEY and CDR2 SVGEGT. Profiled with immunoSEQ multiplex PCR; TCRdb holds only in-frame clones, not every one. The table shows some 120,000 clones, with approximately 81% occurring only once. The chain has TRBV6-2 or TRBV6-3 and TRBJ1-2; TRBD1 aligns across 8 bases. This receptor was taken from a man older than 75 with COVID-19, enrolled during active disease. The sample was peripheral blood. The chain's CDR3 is CASSPDRGHGYTF. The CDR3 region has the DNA TGTGCCAGCAGCCCAGACAGGGGACACGGCTACACCTTC.